This passage covers 27 T cell receptor beta chains from one sample sequenced in a study of Ad26.COV2.S vaccination and SARS-CoV-2 variants. Regarding treatment: about 20 received Ad26.COV2.S at low or high dose, single or two shots; about 5 received placebo; per-sample allocation not given. Following the first vaccine or placebo injection, samples were taken on day 63. This table comes from immunoSEQ multiplex PCR, and its TCRdb copy is limited to in-frame clones, with some not included. The sample has over 250,000 clones, approximately 87% seen once. Sequencing was performed on peripheral blood, taken in a trial of Ad26.COV2.S vaccine versus placebo. The source is a person aged 18 to 59 who received the Ad26.COV2.S COVID-19 vaccine or a placebo.

This rearrangement joins TRBV29-1 to TRBJ1-1, with D unclear. V shed 7 bases and J shed 7 bases, with 28 bases lying between them. The germline V gene encodes CDR1 SQVTM and CDR2 ANQGSEA. The CDR3 spans 16 residues. The CDR3 sequence: CSAERLAASAPSEAFF. CDR3 bases: TGCAGCGCCGAGAGGTTGGCAGCTTCTGCTCCCAGTGAAGCTTTCTTT.

This chain joins TRBV15 and TRBJ1-6; unclear D gene. The CDR3 runs to 12 residues. The germline V and J ends were trimmed by 4 bases and 2 bases, with 0 bases remaining between them. Germline V gives CDR1 LNHNV, CDR2 YYDKDF (reference sequence). CDR3 coding DNA: TGTGCCACCAGCACCTATAATTCACCCCTCCACTTT. Translated, it gives CATSTYNSPLHF.

This chain connects TRBV19 to TRBJ1-2; TRBD1 matches 7 bases. Per germline, CDR1 LNHDA and CDR2 SQIVND (reference sequence). J was trimmed by 8 bases and V by 2 bases; bases with no gene match: 5. The CDR3 covers 13 residues. The CDR3 is CASSILQGEGYTF. The CDR3 DNA reads TGTGCCAGTAGTATACTCCAGGGGGAAGGCTACACCTTC.

V is TRBV5-6 and J is TRBJ2-4; D gene uncertain. V lost 3 bases, J lost 0 bases, and 19 bases lay in between. Looked up from germline, CDR1 is SGHDT and CDR2 is YYEEEE. The CDR3 spans 18 residues. In DNA, the CDR3 is TGTGCCAGCAGCTCCCCGTGGGCGAACAACGTAGCCAAAAACATTCAGTACTTC. Translating it yields CASSSPWANNVAKNIQYF.

This clone showed up just once. Additional DNA sequences in this sample encode the identical CDR3. The chain recombines TRBV20-1 with TRBJ2-3, with D perhaps assigned TRBD1 or TRBD2 (5 bases each). Germline V gene lookup returns CDR1 DFQATT and CDR2 SNEGSKA (reference sequence). Trimming left V 4 bases short and J 5 bases short, with 7 bases between. The CDR3 is made up of 11 amino acids. The CDR3 DNA follows: TGCAGTGCTATGAGGGGAGATACGCAGTATTTT. The encoded protein is CSAMRGDTQYF.

In this sample, this clone turned up once. The chain has TRBV1 and TRBJ2-3; the table names TRBD1, a call not compared with the DNA. TRBV1 is flagged as a pseudogene. CDR3 length: 13 residues. This CDR3 reads CTQKGGSPDTQYF. The DNA of the CDR3 is TGCACCCAAAAAGGGGGTAGCCCAGATACGCAGTATTTT.

This clone showed up just once. The rearrangement joins TRBV6-6 to TRBJ2-7; D tentatively fits TRBD1 or TRBD2 (5 bases each). The CDR3 totals 11 residues. The V end was cut by 6 bases, the J end by 6 bases, with 9 bases between. Germline-derived CDR1 and CDR2 are MNHNY and SVGAGI (reference sequence). Here the CDR3 reads CASSPGREQYF. The CDR3 bases are TGTGCCAGCAGCCCGGGACGCGAGCAGTACTTC.

The chain links TRBV12-3 or TRBV12-4 to TRBJ1-2; D remains unclear. This CDR3 contains 13 residues. V lost 2 bases and J lost 1, with 5 bases in between. In DNA, the CDR3 is TGTGCCAGCAGTTTAATAGTTAACTATGGCTACACCTTC. Encoded protein: CASSLIVNYGYTF.

This clone was seen just once. This chain connects TRBV7-9 to TRBJ2-3, with TRBD1 as a possible D gene (5 bases). The germline CDR1 and CDR2 sequences are SEHNR and FQNEAQ (reference sequence). V was shortened by 1 base and J by 4 bases, with 6 bases between the two germline ends. The length of the CDR3 is 13 residues. The CDR3 spells CASSLGTPDTQYF. CDR3 nucleotide sequence: TGTGCCAGCAGCTTAGGGACACCAGATACGCAGTATTTT.

V gene TRBV6-2 or TRBV6-3 combines with J gene TRBJ1-4, with D uncertain. The CDR3 consists of 17 residues. Trimming took 2 bases from V and 5 from J, leaving 18 bases between them. Per the germline V gene, CDR1 is MNHEY and CDR2 is SVGEGT. CDR3 amino acids: CASSYDPVGRENEKLFF. The DNA of the CDR3 is TGTGCCAGCAGTTACGACCCTGTGGGAAGGGAGAATGAAAAACTGTTTTTT.

Only a few counts were recorded for this clone. The V gene is TRBV19, the J gene TRBJ2-7; 7 bases align to TRBD1. J was trimmed by 3 bases and V by 5 bases; bases with no gene match: 10. This CDR3 is 15 amino acids long. Per germline, CDR1 LNHDA and CDR2 SQIVND (reference sequence). Here the CDR3 reads CASSSGQAFYYEQYF. The DNA of the CDR3 is TGTGCCAGTAGTTCCGGACAGGCCTTTTACTACGAGCAGTACTTC.

J is TRBJ1-1 and V is TRBV4-3; D is uncertain. The V end was cut by 3 bases, the J end by 2 bases, with 10 bases between. This CDR3 is built from 14 residues. The germline V gene encodes CDR1 LGHNA and CDR2 YSLEER. The CDR3 sequence is CASSHLQSNTEAFF. CDR3 bases: TGCGCCAGCAGCCACCTCCAGTCTAACACTGAAGCTTTCTTT.

The chain combines TRBV7-2 with TRBJ1-2; D gene ambiguous. This CDR3 has 14 residues. The V end lost 4 bases, the J end lost 5 bases, and 14 bases lay between the germline ends. Per the germline V gene, CDR1 is SGHTA and CDR2 is FQGNSA. DNA for the CDR3: TGTGCCAGCAGCTCTTTTTACACCGTTTATGGCTACACCTTC. Residues: CASSSFYTVYGYTF.

The V and J genes are TRBV5-1 and TRBJ1-2; D uncertain. This CDR3 contains 15 residues. The germline V gene has CDR1 SGHRS and CDR2 YFSETQ. V was cut by 0 bases and J by 0 bases, with 9 bases left in between. CDR3 sequence (DNA): TGCGCCAGCAGCTTGGGACGGCTACCTAACTATGGCTACACCTTC. Protein sequence: CASSLGRLPNYGYTF.

The V and J genes are TRBV12-3 or TRBV12-4 and TRBJ1-2; 9 bases are shared with TRBD1. The CDR3 length is 12 residues. The V segment lost 10 bases and the J segment 4 bases; nucleotides outside the gene matches: 4. CDR3 sequence: CAIQGAGYGYTF. In nucleotides, the CDR3 is TGTGCCATACAGGGGGCAGGCTATGGCTACACCTTC.

Only one count was recorded for this clone. This chain links TRBV18 with TRBJ2-1, with a weak D call TRBD1 (5 bases). Deletions cut 2 bases from V and 6 bases from J, with 11 bases between. The V gene's germline CDR1 is KGHSH and CDR2 LQKENI. This CDR3 is built from 14 residues. CDR3 in amino acids: CASSPDRRANEQFF. The CDR3 region has the DNA TGTGCCAGCTCACCAGACAGAAGGGCCAATGAGCAGTTCTTC.

The chain joins TRBV24-1 to TRBJ2-1; D is perhaps TRBD2 (6 bases). CDR3 length: 13 amino acids. The V end was cut by 3 bases, the J end by 8 bases, with 10 bases between. CDR1 and CDR2 from the germline V gene are KGHDR and SFDVKD. The chain's CDR3 is CATSDGGEDEQFF. CDR3 coding DNA: TGTGCCACCAGTGATGGAGGGGAGGATGAGCAGTTCTTC.

The J gene is TRBJ1-1, the V gene TRBV7-9; 9 bases are shared with TRBD1. The CDR3 runs 15 residues. V was pared by 5 bases and J by 10 bases, with 14 bases of the junction left unmatched. CDR1 SEHNR and CDR2 FQNEAQ come from the germline V gene (reference sequence). The CDR3 loop reads CASSTRGGDREGAFF. In DNA, the CDR3 is TGTGCCAGCAGCACCCGGGGTGGGGACAGGGAAGGAGCTTTCTTT.

The rearrangement joins TRBV7-8 to TRBJ1-4; D ambiguous. Germline loops: CDR1 SGHVS, CDR2 FQNEAQ. There are 15 residues in the CDR3. The V end was cut by 5 bases, the J end by 7 bases, with 17 bases between. The CDR3 region has the DNA TGTGCCAGCAGCCAACGACCCCTCCAGAGTGAAAAACTGTTTTTT. Translated: CASSQRPLQSEKLFF.

The chain combines TRBV18 with TRBJ2-7; D is ambiguous. Germline CDR1 KGHSH, CDR2 LQKENI. The CDR3 runs to 17 residues. V dropped 2 bases and J dropped 1 base, with 18 bases sitting between them. The CDR3: CASSPSPALVGSYEQYF. In nucleotides, the CDR3 is TGTGCCAGCTCACCATCCCCTGCTTTGGTCGGATCCTACGAGCAGTACTTC.

The chain recombines TRBV10-3 with TRBJ1-1; weak D call: TRBD1 (5 bases). Germline V gives CDR1 ENHRY, CDR2 SYGVKD. The CDR3 is 13 residues long. Trimming removed 7 bases from V and 2 bases from J, with 11 bases in between. CDR3 residues: CAIKAQGNTEAFF. In DNA form, the CDR3 reads TGTGCCATCAAGGCTCAGGGTAACACTGAAGCTTTCTTT.

The rearrangement links TRBV18 to TRBJ1-1, with 7 positions matching TRBD1. V lost 3 bases to trimming and J lost 0 bases; unmatched junction nucleotides: 4. From germline, CDR1 is KGHSH and CDR2 LQKENI. The CDR3 loop spans 15 amino acids. Here the CDR3 DNA reads TGTGCCAGCTCACCGGGACAGAACATGAACACTGAAGCTTTCTTT. Its protein is CASSPGQNMNTEAFF.

CDR3 loop: CASSGDSNTEAFF. In nucleotides, the CDR3 is TGTGCCAGTAGTGGGGACAGTAACACTGAAGCTTTCTTT. The V call is TRBV19, the J call TRBJ1-1, with TRBD1 identical over 7 bases. The V gene's germline CDR1 is LNHDA and CDR2 SQIVND (reference sequence). CDR3 length: 13 residues. The junction had 2 bases not matched to a gene; V was cut back by 5 bases and J by 2 bases.

The chain recombines TRBV19 with TRBJ1-2; 8 bases agree with TRBD1. The CDR3 is 15 amino acids. V was clipped by 3 bases and J by 3 bases; unmatched bases: 6. From germline, CDR1 is LNHDA and CDR2 SQIVND (reference sequence). In DNA, the CDR3 is TGTGCCAGTAGTATTTTTGCAGGGGGCGACTATGGCTACACCTTC. This codes for CASSIFAGGDYGYTF.

There are a few counts of this clone. At the DNA level, this CDR3 is encoded by other sequences in the same sample as well. This chain uses TRBV6-6 with TRBJ2-7; D is undetermined. Germline V gene sequence: CDR1 MNHNY, CDR2 SVGAGI (reference sequence). This CDR3 is 12 amino acids long. Trimming pared 0 bases from V and 3 bases from J, leaving 3 bases between. The CDR3 DNA follows: TGTGCCAGCAGTTACTCGAGCTACGAGCAGTACTTC. It yields the protein CASSYSSYEQYF.

This clone was seen just once. The chain carries TRBV11-2 and TRBJ2-5; 8 bases are a match to TRBD1. Trimming cost V 3 bases and J 4 bases; bases outside gene matches: 7. Germline CDR1 and CDR2: SGHAT and FQNNGV. This CDR3 spans 15 amino acids. CDR3 nucleotide sequence: TGTGCCAGCAGCTTCCAGGGGGCTCATGCAGAGACCCAGTACTTC. This translates into CASSFQGAHAETQYF. Based on the CDR3 plus reference TRBV11-2 and TRBJ2-5, the full variable domain is EAGVAQSPRYKIIEKRQSVAFWCNPISGHATLYWYQQILGQGPKLLIQFQNNGVVDDSQLPKDRFSAERLKGVDSTLKIQPAKLEDSAVYLCASSFQGAHAETQYFGPGTRLLVL.

V and J are TRBV6-1 and TRBJ1-5, with D hard to call. The germline V and J ends were trimmed by 3 bases and 10 bases, with 7 bases remaining between them. CDR3 length equals 11 residues. Germline loops: CDR1 MNHNS, CDR2 SASEGT. DNA of the CDR3: TGTGCCAGCAGTGAGGTGGAACCCCAGCATTTT. It encodes CASSEVEPQHF.